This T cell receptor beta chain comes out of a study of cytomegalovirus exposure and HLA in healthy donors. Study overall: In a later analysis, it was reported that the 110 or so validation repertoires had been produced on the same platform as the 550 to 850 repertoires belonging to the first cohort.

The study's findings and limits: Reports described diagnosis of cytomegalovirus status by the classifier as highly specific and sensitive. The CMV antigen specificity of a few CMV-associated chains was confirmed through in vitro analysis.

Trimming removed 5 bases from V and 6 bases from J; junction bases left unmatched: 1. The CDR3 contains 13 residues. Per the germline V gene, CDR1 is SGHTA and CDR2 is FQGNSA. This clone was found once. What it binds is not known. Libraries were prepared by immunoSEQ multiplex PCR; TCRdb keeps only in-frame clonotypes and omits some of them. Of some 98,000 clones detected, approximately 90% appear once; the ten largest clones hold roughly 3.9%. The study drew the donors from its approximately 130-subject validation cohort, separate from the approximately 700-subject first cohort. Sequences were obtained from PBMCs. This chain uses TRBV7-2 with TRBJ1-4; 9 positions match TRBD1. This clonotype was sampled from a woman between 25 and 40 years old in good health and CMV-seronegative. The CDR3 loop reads CASSGTGHEKLFF. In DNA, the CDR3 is TGTGCCAGCAGCGGGACAGGGCATGAAAAACTGTTTTTT.